Shown below are 12 T cell receptor beta chains from a single sample sequenced in a study of CD8 T cells in ankylosing spondylitis. One entry per CDR3 protein results from TCRdb running MiXCR on the 5' RACE reads. The sample carries approximately 100,000 distinct CDR3 sequences, around 24% recorded once. The sequencing input was synovial fluid, either unsorted or a sorted T cell fraction (not recorded which). The receptors here all came from a male donor with ankylosing spondylitis.

This clonotype came up a few times. V is TRBV3-1 and J is TRBJ2-2; D not resolved. The CDR3 is 17 residues long. V lost 0 bases and J lost 4, with 15 bases in between. CDR1 is LGHDT and CDR2 is YNNKEL in the germline V gene (reference sequence). This chain's CDR3 is CASSQDWSSMPTGELFF. Here the CDR3 DNA reads TGTGCCAGCAGCCAAGATTGGAGTTCGATGCCCACCGGGGAGCTGTTTTTT. Based on the CDR3 plus reference TRBV3-1 and TRBJ2-2, the full variable domain is DTAVSQTPKYLVTQMGNDKSIKCEQNLGHDTMYWYKQDSKKFLKIMFSYNNKELIINETVPNRFSPKSPDKAHLNLHINSLELGDSAVYFCASSQDWSSMPTGELFFGEGSRLTVL.

This clonotype was picked up a small number of times. This chain links TRBV11-2 with TRBJ2-7, with 7 bases aligning to TRBD1. J lost 0 bases, V lost 0 bases, and 2 bases had no gene match. The CDR3 is made up of 15 amino acids. The germline V gene encodes CDR1 SGHAT and CDR2 FQNNGV. The DNA for the CDR3 is TGTGCCAGCAGCTTAGAGACAGGGCCCTCCTACGAGCAGTACTTC. Protein product: CASSLETGPSYEQYF.

This chain links TRBV20-1 with TRBJ2-5; perhaps TRBD1 as D (5 bases). This CDR3 region has 13 residues. The V gene lost 2 bases and the J gene lost 2 bases, with 9 bases spanning the gap. Germline V gene sequence: CDR1 DFQATT, CDR2 SNEGSKA (reference sequence). The CDR3 reads CSARTGLQETQYF. The CDR3 bases are TGCAGTGCTAGAACAGGCCTTCAAGAGACCCAGTACTTC.

The rearrangement links TRBV3-1 to TRBJ2-1, with unresolved D. The V end lost 2 bases, the J end lost 7 bases, and 15 bases lay between the germline ends. The CDR3 is 15 residues long. Germline loops: CDR1 LGHDT, CDR2 YNNKEL (reference sequence). The CDR3 sequence: CASSQKASRVNEQFF. DNA for the CDR3: TGTGCCAGCAGCCAAAAGGCTTCTCGCGTGAATGAGCAGTTCTTC.

This clonotype was detected only once. This chain joins TRBV3-1 and TRBJ2-3, with 12 positions matching TRBD2. Germline V lookup: CDR1 LGHDT, CDR2 YNNKEL (reference sequence). This CDR3 contains 16 residues. Trimming at V came to 4 bases and at J to 5 bases, leaving 7 bases not matched to a gene. The CDR3, as DNA: TGTGCCAGCAGCCCCGGGACTAGCGGGCAGGGAGATACGCAGTATTTT. It specifies CASSPGTSGQGDTQYF.

The chain combines TRBV11-2 with TRBJ1-5; a weak D match, TRBD1 (5 bases). This CDR3 is built from 13 residues. V lost 5 bases, J lost 9 bases, and 14 bases lay in between. Germline values: CDR1 SGHAT, CDR2 FQNNGV. CDR3 nucleotides: TGTGCCAGCAGCCCACCGTTAACAGGGCCCCAGCATTTT. It yields the protein CASSPPLTGPQHF. The full variable domain, completed using reference TRBV11-2 and TRBJ1-5, is EAGVAQSPRYKIIEKRQSVAFWCNPISGHATLYWYQQILGQGPKLLIQFQNNGVVDDSQLPKDRFSAERLKGVDSTLKIQPAKLEDSAVYLCASSPPLTGPQHFGDGTRLSIL.

The chain recombines TRBV5-1 with TRBJ2-3; tentatively, D is TRBD1 (6 bases). The CDR3 is 14 residues long. The V end lost 3 bases, the J end lost 2 bases, and 10 bases lay between the germline ends. Germline V gives CDR1 SGHRS, CDR2 YFSETQ. CDR3 sequence reads: CASSSDRNTDTQYF. The DNA for the CDR3 is TGCGCCAGCAGCTCGGACAGAAACACAGATACGCAGTATTTT.

The sample holds a few counts of this clonotype. J is TRBJ1-4 and V is TRBV30; D is unclear. Deletions cut 7 bases from V and 5 bases from J, with 11 bases between. This CDR3 is 12 amino acids long. CDR1 is GTSNPN, CDR2 SVGIG, per germline (reference sequence). In nucleotides, the CDR3 is TGTGCCTCCACAGAGATGAATGAAAAACTGTTTTTT. Protein product: CASTEMNEKLFF.

The chain is built from TRBV10-3 and TRBJ1-6; D is unclear. The CDR3 covers 14 residues. Trimming cost V 6 bases and J 6 bases, with 12 bases left between them. Germline V lookup: CDR1 ENHRY, CDR2 SYGVKD. CDR3 sequence (DNA): TGTGCCATCAGCGAGACGGTACCTAATTCACCCCTCCACTTT. Protein sequence: CAISETVPNSPLHF.

This clonotype was seen many times. CDR3 sequence reads: CASSAALSYEQYV. CDR3 DNA: TGTGCCAGCAGCGCGGCGCTCTCCTACGAGCAGTACGTC. The V gene is TRBV7-9, the J gene TRBJ2-7; no definite D call. V was clipped by 5 bases and J by 0 bases, with 8 bases between them. Per germline, CDR1 SEHNR and CDR2 FQNEAQ (reference sequence). The CDR3 is 13 residues long.

V is TRBV20-1 and J is TRBJ1-5, with TRBD1 as a possible D gene (5 bases). The CDR3 has 15 residues. The V gene's germline CDR1 is DFQATT and CDR2 SNEGSKA (reference sequence). With 1 base removed from V and 5 bases from J, the gap between germline ends came to 15 bases. DNA of the CDR3: TGCAGTGCTAGAGTTCTTCAGGGTTCGGATCAGCCCCAGCATTTT. Amino acids: CSARVLQGSDQPQHF.

The rearrangement joins TRBV7-2 to TRBJ2-2; D unresolved. Germline V gene lookup returns CDR1 SGHTA and CDR2 FQGNSA. The CDR3 loop spans 15 amino acids. Trimming took off 1 base at V and 6 bases at J, with 12 bases between the two ends. CDR3 sequence: CASSLVVRTSGELFF. DNA for the CDR3: TGTGCCAGCAGCTTAGTGGTCCGAACTTCCGGGGAGCTGTTTTTT.